Listed here is a single T cell receptor beta chain. No cognate antigen has been identified for it. The germline gene is not matched at one end of the junction; a read error may be the cause. This specimen belongs to a study of regulatory T cells in long-lasting Graves disease (dated by TCRdb to the early 2020s). In the study overall: Newly diagnosed Graves' disease patients had taken antithyroid drugs for less than 3 months. TCR sequencing covered some 13 persistent and approximately 20 newly diagnosed Graves' disease patients, around 33 samples in total. The study was conducted in China and was registered as a clinical trial. Peripheral blood TCR sequencing and RNA sequencing compared persistent Graves' disease patients with newly diagnosed Graves' disease patients.

The time point label for this specimen denotes: newly diagnosed GD, antithyroid drugs for less than 3 months. For both TCR sequencing and RNA sequencing, RNA was extracted from PBMCs in TRIzol. The diagnosis of Graves' disease followed American Thyroid Association guidelines. Patients for the study were recruited at an endocrinology department in Xi'an, China. From each patient, roughly 9 milliliters of peripheral blood was collected into an EDTA anticoagulant tube. PBMCs were isolated by Ficoll Paque Plus density gradient separation without further T cell sorting. An Agilent 2100 Bioanalyzer and agarose gel were used to check RNA quality, while a NanoDrop 2000 measured RNA concentration. The library was produced with multiplex PCR. Reads for this sample came from an Illumina HiSeq 4000. To build TCR beta libraries, CDR3 regions were amplified by Arm-PCR using iRepertoire HTBI primers. Before sequencing, the PCR products went through gel purification. The authors' analysis ran thus. Across samples, around 58 TRBV and 13 to 15 TRBJ segments were identified and used for gene usage analysis of CDR3 amino acid clonotypes. COPE and FqMerger were used to merge the filtered high-quality paired reads into contigs. BLAST was used to align contigs to IMGT TRBV, TRBD and TRBJ reference genes, with CDR3 defined following IMGT. Any clonotype with a frequency above 0.1% was counted as a highly expanded clone. Shannon entropy was used to measure repertoire diversity, and the Gini coefficient was used to measure V-J evenness. A clonotype found in more than one individual was treated as public. The raw public data were reprocessed by TCRdb itself: fastp quality trimming at Q25, MiXCR clonotype calling, in-frame beta chains only. CDR3 protein sequences are deduplicated, and each keeps its most common genes and DNA. The V and J calls follow TCRdb's processing rather than the paper's. Recorded for this sample are about 420,000 distinct CDR3 sequences; roughly 15% of them occurred a single time. Jointly, the top ten make up 20% to 25% of the sample.

Overall study outcomes, separate from this receptor: Only the TCR beta chain was sequenced and analyzed. A larger number of public clonotypes was shared among persistent patients (approximately 3,000) than among newly diagnosed patients (roughly 930). Persistent Graves' disease patients showed lower TCR Shannon entropy and fewer highly expanded clones than newly diagnosed patients, suggesting clonal expansion. The study examined only peripheral blood because the primary lesion, thyroid tissue, could not be accessed. The small sample size was acknowledged by the authors as a limitation that may reduce accuracy.

The same sample was also used in a study of T cells in Graves' hyperthyroidism and ophthalmopathy. The second study, in turn, reports: Stable Graves' hyperthyroidism was defined as no progression to ophthalmopathy during 18 months of follow-up. The hyperthyroidism patients were between 18 and 65 years old and newly diagnosed, with a disease duration of less than 2 months. Any patient with an uncontrolled infection, another autoimmune disease, pregnancy or lactation was excluded. Diagnoses relied on clinical symptoms, serum thyroxine and TRAb, thyroid ultrasound and orbital computed tomography. For the first round of RT-PCR on the TCR CDR3, the HTBI primer set was used together with the Qiagen OneStep RT-PCR kit. Most expanded thyroid clonotypes (frequency above 0.001) were also found in blood, which suggests that blood repertoires may mirror thyroid immune responses. A model built on a 13 V-J signature distinguished ophthalmopathy from stable hyperthyroidism, reaching approximately 89% sensitivity and around 81% specificity in cross-validation and 80%/75% in testing. During validation, the model predicted progression to ophthalmopathy a median of approximately 7 months ahead of onset, with roughly 65% sensitivity and about 72% specificity. To identify TCR V-J signatures that set the groups apart, the researchers used a discovery cohort of 100 patients, made up of about 44 with Graves' ophthalmopathy and 57 with stable Graves' hyperthyroidism. Whether ophthalmopathy could be predicted prospectively was tested in an independent validation cohort made up of roughly 19 hyperthyroidism patients plus 17 patients who later progressed to ophthalmopathy. The 90 to 100 discovery patients were randomly split 7:3 into training and test sets. The study also compared thyroid tissue and blood T-cell repertoires from five or six Graves' hyperthyroidism patients. After sampling, hyperthyroidism patients received methimazole starting at 30 mg daily, and ophthalmopathy patients received high-dose intravenous methylprednisolone. Libraries were constructed in a second round of multiplex PCR, after which size selection and purification were carried out. Sequencing of the libraries was done on an Illumina HiSeq2000 using paired-end 100 bp reads. SOAPnuke was used to process the raw data, with reads discarded if the reads contained adapters or uncalled bases, had a mean Phred below 15, or lacked an exact constant-primer or identifier match. COPE v1.2.5 was used to merge the high-quality paired reads, and each unique nucleotide sequence was defined as a clonotype. Clonotypes were aligned to IMGT TRBV, TRBD and TRBJ reference segments using MiTCR v1.1. The analysis was restricted to V-J combinations with a frequency above 0.0001, which together covered 99.2% of the repertoires. A TCS score was defined as the ratio between F50 (clonal expansion) and ExV (chaos), using BLOSUM62-based TCRdist between CDR3 peptides within each V-J. Welch's t-statistics and random forest reduced 500 to 650 V-J features to about 13, which were used in a naive Bayes classifier (R e1071). Sample size was not statistically predetermined, and investigators were not blinded to group allocation. According to the paper, TCR Vbeta CDR3 sequencing was carried out on about 140 peripheral blood samples, which came from some 41 ophthalmopathy, approximately 78 hyperthyroidism and approximately 17 progressor patients.

The sequencing here drew on peripheral blood mononuclear cells (PBMCs), taken at new diagnosis, from a patient treated with antithyroid drugs. The source of this sequence is a woman in her late teens or twenties with Graves disease. Donor details come from another sample of the same person, matched by shared clones.

The DNA reads as follows: TGTGCCAGCAGCCAAGATAGCGGGAGGGTTGAGCAGTTCTTC. The translation is CASSQDSGRVEQFF. The chain uses TRBV5-1 and TRBJ2-1; the central 11 bases match TRBD2. From its cysteine to its phenylalanine, the CDR3 spans 14 amino acids. The DNA shown is the 42-base CDR3, in frame from base 1. CDR1 and CDR2 (SGHRS, YFSETQ) derive from the germline V gene.